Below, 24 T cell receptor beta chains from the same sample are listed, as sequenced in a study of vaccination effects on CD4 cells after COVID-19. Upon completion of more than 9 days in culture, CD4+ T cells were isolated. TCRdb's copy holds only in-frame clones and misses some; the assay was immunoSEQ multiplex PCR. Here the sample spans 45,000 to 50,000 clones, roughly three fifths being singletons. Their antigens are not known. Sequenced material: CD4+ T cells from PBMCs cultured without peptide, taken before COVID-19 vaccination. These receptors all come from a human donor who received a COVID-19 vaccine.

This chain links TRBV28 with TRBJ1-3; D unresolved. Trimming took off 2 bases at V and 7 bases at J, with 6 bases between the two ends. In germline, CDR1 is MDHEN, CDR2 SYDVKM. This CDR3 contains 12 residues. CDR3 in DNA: TGTGCCAGCAGTTTAAAGGCGAACACCATATATTTT. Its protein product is CASSLKANTIYF.

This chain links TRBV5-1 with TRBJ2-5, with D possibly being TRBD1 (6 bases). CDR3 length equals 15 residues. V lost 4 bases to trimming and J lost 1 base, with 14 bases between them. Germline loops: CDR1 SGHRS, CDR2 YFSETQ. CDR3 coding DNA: TGCGCCAGCAGCCACGACAGGAACATCCAAGAGACCCAGTACTTC. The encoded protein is CASSHDRNIQETQYF. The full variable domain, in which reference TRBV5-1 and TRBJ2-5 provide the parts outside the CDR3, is KAGVTQTPRYLIKTRGQQVTLSCSPISGHRSVSWYQQTPGQGLQFLFEYFSETQRNKGNFPGRFSGRQFSNSRSEMNVSTLELGDSALYLCASSHDRNIQETQYFGPGTRLLVL.

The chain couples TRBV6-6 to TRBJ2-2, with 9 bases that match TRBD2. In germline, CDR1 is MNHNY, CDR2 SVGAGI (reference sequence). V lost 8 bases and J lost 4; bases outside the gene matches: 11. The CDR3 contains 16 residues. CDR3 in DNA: TGTGCCAGCGACCGGCTAGCGGGGCGCAGCACCGGGGAGCTGTTTTTT. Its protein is CASDRLAGRSTGELFF.

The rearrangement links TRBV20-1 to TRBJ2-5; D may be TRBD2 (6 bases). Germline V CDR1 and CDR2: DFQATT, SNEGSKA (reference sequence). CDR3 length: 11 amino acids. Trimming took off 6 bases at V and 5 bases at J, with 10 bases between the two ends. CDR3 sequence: CSADRGETQYF. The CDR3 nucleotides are TGCAGTGCCGACCGGGGGGAGACCCAGTACTTC.

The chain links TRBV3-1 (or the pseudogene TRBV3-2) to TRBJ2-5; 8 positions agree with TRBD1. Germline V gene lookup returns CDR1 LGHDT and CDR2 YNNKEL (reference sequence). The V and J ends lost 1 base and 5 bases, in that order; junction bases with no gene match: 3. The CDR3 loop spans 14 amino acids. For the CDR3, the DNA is TGTGCCAGCAGCCAAGGACAGGGGAGGGAGACCCAGTACTTC. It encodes CASSQGQGRETQYF.

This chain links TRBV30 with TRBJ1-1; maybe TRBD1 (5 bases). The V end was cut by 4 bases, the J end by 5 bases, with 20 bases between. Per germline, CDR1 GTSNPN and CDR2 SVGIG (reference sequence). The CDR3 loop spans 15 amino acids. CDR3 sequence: CAWNVLQARETEAFF. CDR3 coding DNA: TGTGCCTGGAATGTATTACAGGCGAGGGAAACTGAAGCTTTCTTT.

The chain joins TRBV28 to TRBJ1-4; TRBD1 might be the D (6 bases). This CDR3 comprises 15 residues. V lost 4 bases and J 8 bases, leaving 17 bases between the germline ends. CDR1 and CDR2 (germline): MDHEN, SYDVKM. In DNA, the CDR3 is TGTGCCAGCAGTTCCCTTGGGACACGAAAGGAAAAACTGTTTTTT. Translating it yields CASSSLGTRKEKLFF.

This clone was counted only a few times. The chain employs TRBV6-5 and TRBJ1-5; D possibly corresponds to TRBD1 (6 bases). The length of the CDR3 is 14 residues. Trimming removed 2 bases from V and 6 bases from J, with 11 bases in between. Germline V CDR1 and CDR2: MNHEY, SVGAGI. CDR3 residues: CASSYRGAAQPQHF. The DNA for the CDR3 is TGTGCCAGCAGTTACCGGGGGGCCGCTCAGCCCCAGCATTTT.

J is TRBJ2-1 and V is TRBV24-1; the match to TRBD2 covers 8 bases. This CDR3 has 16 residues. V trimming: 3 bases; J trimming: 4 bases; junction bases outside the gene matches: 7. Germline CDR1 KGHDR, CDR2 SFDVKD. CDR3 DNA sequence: TGTGCCACCAGTGATGATAGCGGGAAACTATACAATGAGCAGTTCTTC. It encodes CATSDDSGKLYNEQFF.

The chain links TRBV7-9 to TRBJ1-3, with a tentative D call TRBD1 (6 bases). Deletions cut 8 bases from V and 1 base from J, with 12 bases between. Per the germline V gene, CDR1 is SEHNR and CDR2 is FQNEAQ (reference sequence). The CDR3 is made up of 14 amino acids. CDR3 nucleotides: TGTGCCAGCCCTCCCGGACAGTCTGGAAACACCATATATTTT. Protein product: CASPPGQSGNTIYF.

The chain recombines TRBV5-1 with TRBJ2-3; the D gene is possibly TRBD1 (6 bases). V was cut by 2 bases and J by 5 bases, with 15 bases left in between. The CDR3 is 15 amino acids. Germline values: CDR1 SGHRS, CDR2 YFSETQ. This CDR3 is CASSLSPGDIDTQYF. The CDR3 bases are TGCGCCAGCAGCTTATCTCCAGGGGACATAGATACGCAGTATTTT.

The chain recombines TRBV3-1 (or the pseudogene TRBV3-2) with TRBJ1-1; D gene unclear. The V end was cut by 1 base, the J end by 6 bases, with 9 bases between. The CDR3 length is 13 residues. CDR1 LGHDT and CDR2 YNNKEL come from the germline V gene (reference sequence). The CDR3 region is CASSQGSSSEAFF. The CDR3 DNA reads TGTGCCAGCAGCCAAGGAAGCAGCTCTGAAGCTTTCTTT.

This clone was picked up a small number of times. In nucleotides, the CDR3 is TGCAGCGTTGAAGAGCCTGAGTTCTTC. It codes for CSVEEPEFF. The genes are TRBV29-1 and TRBJ2-1; D not resolved. Per the germline V gene, CDR1 is SQVTM and CDR2 is ANQGSEA. The CDR3 length is 9 residues. The germline V and J ends were trimmed by 0 bases and 14 bases, with 5 bases remaining between them.

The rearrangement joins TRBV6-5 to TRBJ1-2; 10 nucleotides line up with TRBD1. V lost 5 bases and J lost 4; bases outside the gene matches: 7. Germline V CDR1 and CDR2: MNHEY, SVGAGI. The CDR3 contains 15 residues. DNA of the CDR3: TGTGCCAGCAGTCCGGGACAGGGGTTTCGCTATGGCTACACCTTC. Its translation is CASSPGQGFRYGYTF.

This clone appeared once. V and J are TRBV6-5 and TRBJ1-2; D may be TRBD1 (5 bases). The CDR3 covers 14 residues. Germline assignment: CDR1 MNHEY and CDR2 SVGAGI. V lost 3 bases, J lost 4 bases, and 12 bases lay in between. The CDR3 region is CASSYGGLGYGYTF. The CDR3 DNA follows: TGTGCCAGCAGTTATGGGGGACTAGGCTATGGCTACACCTTC.

The CDR3 DNA follows: TGTGCCAGCAGTTACTCCAGGGTTCTAAACACCGGGGAGCTGTTTTTT. This gives the protein CASSYSRVLNTGELFF. V and J are TRBV6-5 and TRBJ2-2; D may be TRBD1 (5 bases). The CDR3 covers 16 residues. Germline values: CDR1 MNHEY, CDR2 SVGAGI. Trimming cost V 0 bases and J 2 bases, with 10 bases left between them.

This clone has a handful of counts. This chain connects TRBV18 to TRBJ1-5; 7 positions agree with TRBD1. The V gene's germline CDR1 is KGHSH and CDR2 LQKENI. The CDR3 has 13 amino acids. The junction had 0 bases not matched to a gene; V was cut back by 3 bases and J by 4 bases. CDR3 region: CASSPGQNQPQHF. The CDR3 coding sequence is TGTGCCAGCTCACCGGGACAGAATCAGCCCCAGCATTTT.

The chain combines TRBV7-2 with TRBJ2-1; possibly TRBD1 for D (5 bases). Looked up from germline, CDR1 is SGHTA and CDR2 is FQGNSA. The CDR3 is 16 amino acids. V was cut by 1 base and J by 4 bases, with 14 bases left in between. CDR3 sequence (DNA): TGTGCCAGCAGCTTAGAGGGCAGGGTGAGTTACAATGAGCAGTTCTTC. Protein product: CASSLEGRVSYNEQFF. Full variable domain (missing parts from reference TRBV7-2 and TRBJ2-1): GAGVSQSPSNKVTEKGKDVELRCDPISGHTALYWYRQSLGQGLEFLIYFQGNSAPDKSGLPSDRFSAERTGGSVSTLTIQRTQQEDSAVYLCASSLEGRVSYNEQFFGPGTRLTVL.

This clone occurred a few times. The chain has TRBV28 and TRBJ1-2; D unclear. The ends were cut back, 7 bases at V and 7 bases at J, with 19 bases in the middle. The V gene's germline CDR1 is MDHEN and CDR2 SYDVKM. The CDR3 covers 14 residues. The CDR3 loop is CASTPGTGNFGYTF. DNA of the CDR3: TGTGCCAGCACCCCGGGTACGGGGAATTTTGGCTACACCTTC.

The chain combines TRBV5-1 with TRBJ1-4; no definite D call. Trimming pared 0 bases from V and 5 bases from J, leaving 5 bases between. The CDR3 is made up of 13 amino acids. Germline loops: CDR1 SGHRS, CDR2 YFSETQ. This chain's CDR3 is CASSLARNEKLFF. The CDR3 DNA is TGCGCCAGCAGCTTGGCCAGAAATGAAAAACTGTTTTTT.

CDR3 bases: TGTGCCAGCTCGACCGGACATCACACAGATACGCAGTATTTT. Translating gives CASSTGHHTDTQYF. The V call is TRBV18, the J call TRBJ2-3; tentatively, D is TRBD1 (5 bases). CDR1 is KGHSH and CDR2 is LQKENI in the germline V gene. Trimming took 6 bases from V and 2 from J, leaving 12 bases between them. The CDR3 has 14 residues.

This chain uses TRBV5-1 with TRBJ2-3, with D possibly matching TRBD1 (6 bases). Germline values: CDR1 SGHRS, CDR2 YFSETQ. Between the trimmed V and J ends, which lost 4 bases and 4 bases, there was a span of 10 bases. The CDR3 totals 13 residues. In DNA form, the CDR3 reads TGCGCCAGCAGCCCCCGACAGGCAGATACGCAGTATTTT. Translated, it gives CASSPRQADTQYF.

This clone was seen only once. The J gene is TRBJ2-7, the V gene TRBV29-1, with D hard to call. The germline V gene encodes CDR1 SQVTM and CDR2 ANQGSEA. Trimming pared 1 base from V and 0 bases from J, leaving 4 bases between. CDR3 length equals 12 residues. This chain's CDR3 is CSVEGTSYEQYF. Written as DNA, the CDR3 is TGCAGCGTTGAAGGGACCTCCTACGAGCAGTACTTC.

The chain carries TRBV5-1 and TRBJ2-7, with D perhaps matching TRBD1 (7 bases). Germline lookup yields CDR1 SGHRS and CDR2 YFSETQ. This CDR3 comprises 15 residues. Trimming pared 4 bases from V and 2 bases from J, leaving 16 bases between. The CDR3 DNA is TGCGCCAGCAGCCTTCGGACAGGAGGGGCCTACGAGCAGTACTTC. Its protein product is CASSLRTGGAYEQYF.